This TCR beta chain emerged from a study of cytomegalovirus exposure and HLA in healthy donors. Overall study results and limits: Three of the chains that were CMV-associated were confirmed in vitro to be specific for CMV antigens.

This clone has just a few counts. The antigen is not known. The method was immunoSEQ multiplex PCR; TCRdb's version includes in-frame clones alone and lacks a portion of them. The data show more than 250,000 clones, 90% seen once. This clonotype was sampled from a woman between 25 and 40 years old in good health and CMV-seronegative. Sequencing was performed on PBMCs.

CDR3 DNA sequence: TGTGCCAGCAGTGGAACTAGCGGGAGTGGAAACGAGCAGTACTTC. Amino acid sequence: CASSGTSGSGNEQYF. The chain is built from TRBV2 and TRBJ2-7, with TRBD2 matching over 11 bases. Germline V gene sequence: CDR1 SNHLY, CDR2 FYNNEI. The CDR3 spans 15 residues. With V trimmed by 4 bases and J by 5 bases, 7 bases remained unmatched.